What follows are 16 T cell receptor beta chains derived from one specimen sequenced in a study of blood T cell repertoires in COVID-19. Some clones are missing from TCRdb's copy, which holds only in-frame ones; the method was immunoSEQ multiplex PCR. The data contain 150,000 to 200,000 clones, 88% of them singletons. The sample was peripheral blood. The source of these receptors is a young woman with acute or convalescent COVID-19.

The V gene is TRBV6-5, the J gene TRBJ1-1; D is perhaps TRBD1 (6 bases). Trimming took 0 bases from V and 6 from J, leaving 14 bases between them. The CDR3 is made up of 15 amino acids. From germline, CDR1 is MNHEY and CDR2 SVGAGI. CDR3 in amino acids: CASSYSRDIISEAFF. The CDR3 region has the DNA TGTGCCAGCAGTTACTCGAGGGACATCATATCTGAAGCTTTCTTT.

The J gene is TRBJ2-1, the V gene TRBV10-3; 7 bases fit TRBD2. The J segment lost 15 bases and the V segment lost 6 bases, leaving 5 bases of the junction unmatched. Germline assignment: CDR1 ENHRY and CDR2 SYGVKD. This CDR3 is 10 amino acids long. Here the CDR3 DNA reads TGTGCCATCAGGGGAGGGCCGATGTTCTTC. This translates into CAIRGGPMFF.

This chain joins TRBV11-2 and TRBJ2-7, with 9 positions matching TRBD2. Per the germline V gene, CDR1 is SGHAT and CDR2 is FQNNGV. V trimming: 5 bases; J trimming: 3 bases; junction bases outside the gene matches: 5. This CDR3 contains 14 residues. CDR3 sequence: CASSEGLAGYEQYF. The CDR3 DNA sequence: TGTGCCAGCAGCGAGGGACTAGCCGGCTACGAGCAGTACTTC.

V usage is TRBV5-1 and J usage is TRBJ2-3, with a possible D match to TRBD1 (6 bases). CDR1 and CDR2 from the germline V gene are SGHRS and YFSETQ. The CDR3 spans 14 residues. V was trimmed by 7 bases and J by 3 bases, leaving 15 bases between them. The CDR3 region is CASLQGARTDTQYF. Written as DNA, the CDR3 is TGCGCCAGCCTACAGGGTGCACGAACAGATACGCAGTATTTT.

The chain is built from TRBV9 and TRBJ1-1; 9 nucleotides agree with TRBD1. The CDR3 totals 14 residues. The J segment lost 8 bases and the V segment lost 3 bases, leaving 8 bases of the junction unmatched. CDR1 and CDR2 (germline): SGDLS, YYNGEE. DNA for the CDR3: TGTGCCAGCAGCGCACGGGACAGGGTCGCAGAAGCTTTCTTT. Encoded protein: CASSARDRVAEAFF. Full variable domain (rest looked up from reference TRBV9 and TRBJ1-1): DSGVTQTPKHLITATGQRVTLRCSPRSGDLSVYWYQQSLDQGLQFLIQYYNGEERAKGNILERFSAQQFPDLHSELNLSSLELGDSALYFCASSARDRVAEAFFGQGTRLTVV.

The genes are TRBV6-5 and TRBJ2-3; weak D call: TRBD2 (6 bases). Germline V gene sequence: CDR1 MNHEY, CDR2 SVGAGI. The V end was cut by 2 bases, the J end by 5 bases, with 14 bases between. This CDR3 is built from 15 residues. The CDR3 DNA reads as TGTGCCAGCAGTTACGCGGCGGGGCGACAAGATACGCAGTATTTT. Amino acid sequence: CASSYAAGRQDTQYF.

V gene TRBV9 combines with J gene TRBJ2-4, with a possible D match to TRBD2 (5 bases). The CDR3 totals 14 residues. V was clipped by 3 bases and J by 8 bases, with 15 bases between them. Germline-derived CDR1 and CDR2 are SGDLS and YYNGEE. This CDR3 reads CASSATGSIDIQYF. CDR3 bases: TGTGCCAGCAGCGCTACGGGGAGTATCGACATTCAGTACTTC.

The rearrangement links TRBV25-1 to TRBJ2-2, with 7 positions matching TRBD1. The CDR3 spans 16 residues. CDR1 is MGHDK, CDR2 SYGVNS, per germline. The junction had 9 bases not matched to a gene; V was cut back by 6 bases and J by 2 bases. The CDR3 spells CASSAKQGRNTGELFF. CDR3 bases: TGTGCCAGCAGCGCAAAACAGGGGAGAAACACCGGGGAGCTGTTTTTT.

V gene TRBV5-1 combines with J gene TRBJ2-1; TRBD1 matches 7 bases. CDR1 SGHRS and CDR2 YFSETQ come from the germline V gene. Trimming removed 0 bases from V and 6 bases from J; junction bases left unmatched: 6. This CDR3 is built from 15 residues. The CDR3 region is CASSLALGGFNEQFF. The DNA of the CDR3 is TGCGCCAGCAGCTTGGCCCTAGGGGGCTTCAATGAGCAGTTCTTC.

V and J are TRBV2 and TRBJ2-5, with D unclear. This CDR3 region has 12 residues. The germline V and J ends were trimmed by 11 bases and 5 bases, with 15 bases remaining between them. Germline values: CDR1 SNHLY, CDR2 FYNNEI. CDR3 region: CAPGGTHETQYF. CDR3 bases: TGTGCCCCCGGCGGCACCCATGAGACCCAGTACTTC.

The rearrangement joins TRBV19 to TRBJ2-2; the match to TRBD2 covers 8 bases. Germline values: CDR1 LNHDA, CDR2 SQIVND (reference sequence). The CDR3 is 17 residues long. Trimming removed 7 bases from V and 5 bases from J; junction bases left unmatched: 15. CDR3 in amino acids: CASTPSRGAKGTGELFF. The CDR3 region has the DNA TGTGCCAGTACCCCATCGCGGGGGGCGAAAGGAACCGGGGAGCTGTTTTTT.

V usage is TRBV7-2 and J usage is TRBJ2-2; D unclear. The V end lost 3 bases, the J end lost 5 bases, and 16 bases lay between the germline ends. CDR1 and CDR2 from the germline V gene are SGHTA and FQGNSA. This CDR3 has 16 residues. The CDR3 nucleotides read TGTGCCAGCAGCTTGCCACCCCCCACTTGGACCGGGGAGCTGTTTTTT. Protein: CASSLPPPTWTGELFF. The entire variable domain, with the rest obtained from reference TRBV7-2 and TRBJ2-2, is as follows: GAGVSQSPSNKVTEKGKDVELRCDPISGHTALYWYRQSLGQGLEFLIYFQGNSAPDKSGLPSDRFSAERTGGSVSTLTIQRTQQEDSAVYLCASSLPPPTWTGELFFGEGSRLTVL.

V gene TRBV5-1 combines with J gene TRBJ2-7; 10 nucleotides agree with TRBD2. After removal of 1 base from V and 2 bases from J, the junction contained 0 bases not matched to a gene. Germline CDR1 reads SGHRS; CDR2 reads YFSETQ. CDR3 size: 14 residues. CDR3 protein: CASSLTSGAYEQYF. The CDR3 bases are TGCGCCAGCAGCTTGACTAGCGGGGCCTACGAGCAGTACTTC. The whole variable domain, remainder taken from reference TRBV5-1 and TRBJ2-7, is KAGVTQTPRYLIKTRGQQVTLSCSPISGHRSVSWYQQTPGQGLQFLFEYFSETQRNKGNFPGRFSGRQFSNSRSEMNVSTLELGDSALYLCASSLTSGAYEQYFGPGTRLTVT.

The chain uses TRBV27 and TRBJ2-7; D unresolved. The CDR3 contains 14 residues. V gave up 2 bases and J gave up 2 bases, with 10 bases separating them. Germline V lookup: CDR1 MNHEY, CDR2 SMNVEV (reference sequence). The CDR3 reads CASSLRGSPYEQYF. CDR3 DNA sequence: TGTGCCAGCAGTTTAAGAGGCTCCCCCTACGAGCAGTACTTC.

The chain combines TRBV2 with TRBJ2-7; D remains ambiguous. Germline V gives CDR1 SNHLY, CDR2 FYNNEI. The length of the CDR3 is 11 residues. V was shortened by 3 bases and J by 4 bases, with 4 bases between the two germline ends. CDR3: CASSETYEQYF. The CDR3 region has the DNA TGTGCCAGCAGTGAGACATACGAGCAGTACTTC. The variable domain in full, completed from reference TRBV2 and TRBJ2-7, reads EPEVTQTPSHQVTQMGQEVILRCVPISNHLYFYWYRQILGQKVEFLVSFYNNEISEKSEIFDDQFSVERPDGSNFTLKIRSTKLEDSAMYFCASSETYEQYFGPGTRLTVT.

The chain is built from TRBV25-1 and TRBJ2-7, with a possible D match to TRBD1 (5 bases). The CDR3 totals 11 residues. From germline, CDR1 is MGHDK and CDR2 SYGVNS. V was cut by 6 bases and J by 7 bases, with 10 bases left in between. The CDR3 DNA is TGTGCCAGCAGGGATGGGGCGGAGCAGTACTTC. Amino acids: CASRDGAEQYF.